The sequence of this T cell receptor beta chain was determined in a study of blood T cell repertoires in COVID-19. Overall study: The United States, Italy and Spain provided the acute and convalescent COVID-19 samples. T cells, B-cell-depleted T cells, or PBMCs supplied cDNA or gDNA.

In the authors' workflow: Cell counts per sample came from amplifying reference gene primers. The table came from immunoSEQ multiplex PCR; TCRdb's copy has only in-frame clones and leaves some out. The V and J calls and the clone size are those of that table, but D and trimming were determined from the DNA. The sample consists of around 70,000 clones, around 90% of them appearing once. This CDR3 contains 16 residues. Germline CDR1 and CDR2: SGHNT and YYREEE (reference sequence). Trimming removed 4 bases from V and 3 bases from J, with 19 bases in between. The specimen was peripheral blood. The rearrangement uses TRBV5-4 and TRBJ1-1, with D possibly TRBD1 on 6 matching bases. The sequence derives from a human donor in a cohort sampled during active COVID-19. This CDR3 is CASSRSAGAGDTEAFF. CDR3 in DNA: TGTGCCAGCAGCCGGTCTGCGGGGGCCGGGGACACTGAAGCTTTCTTT.